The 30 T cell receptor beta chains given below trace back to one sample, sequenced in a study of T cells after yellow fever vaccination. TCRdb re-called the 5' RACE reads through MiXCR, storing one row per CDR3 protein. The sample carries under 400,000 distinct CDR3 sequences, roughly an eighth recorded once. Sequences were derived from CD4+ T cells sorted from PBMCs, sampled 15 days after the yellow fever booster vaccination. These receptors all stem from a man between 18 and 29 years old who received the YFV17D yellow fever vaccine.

The CDR3 protein is CASSYARVSEAFF. The CDR3 DNA is TGTGCCAGCAGTTATGCCAGGGTGTCTGAAGCTTTCTTT. J is TRBJ1-1 and V is TRBV6-5; possibly TRBD1 for D (5 bases). The ends were cut back, 3 bases at V and 6 bases at J, with 11 bases in the middle. Germline-derived CDR1 and CDR2 are MNHEY and SVGAGI. The CDR3 runs 13 residues.

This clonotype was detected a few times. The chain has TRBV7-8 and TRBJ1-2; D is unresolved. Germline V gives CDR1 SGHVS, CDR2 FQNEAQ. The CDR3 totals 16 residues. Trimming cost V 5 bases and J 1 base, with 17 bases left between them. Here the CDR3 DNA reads TGTGCCAGCAGCCCCAAATCGGGGATCGATAACTATGGCTACACCTTC. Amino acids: CASSPKSGIDNYGYTF.

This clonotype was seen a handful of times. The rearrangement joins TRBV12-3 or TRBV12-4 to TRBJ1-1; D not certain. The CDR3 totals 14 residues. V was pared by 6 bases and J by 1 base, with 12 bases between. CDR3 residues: CASSRNYRNTEAFF. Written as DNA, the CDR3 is TGTGCCAGCAGCCGAAACTACAGGAACACTGAAGCTTTCTTT.

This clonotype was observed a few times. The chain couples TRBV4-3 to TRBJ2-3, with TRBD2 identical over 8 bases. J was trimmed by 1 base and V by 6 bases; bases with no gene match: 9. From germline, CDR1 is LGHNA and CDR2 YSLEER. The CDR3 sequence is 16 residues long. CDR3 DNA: TGCGCCAGCAGTTACGATGCGCGGGGGGGCACAGATACGCAGTATTTT. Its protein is CASSYDARGGTDTQYF.

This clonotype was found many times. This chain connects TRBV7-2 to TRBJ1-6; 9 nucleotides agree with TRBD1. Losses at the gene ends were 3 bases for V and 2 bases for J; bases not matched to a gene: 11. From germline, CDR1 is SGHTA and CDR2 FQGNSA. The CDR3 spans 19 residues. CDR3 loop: CASSFGGDRVRTYNSPLHF. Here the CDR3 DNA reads TGTGCCAGCAGCTTTGGTGGGGACAGGGTGAGAACCTATAATTCACCCCTCCACTTT. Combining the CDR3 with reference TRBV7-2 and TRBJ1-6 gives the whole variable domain GAGVSQSPSNKVTEKGKDVELRCDPISGHTALYWYRQSLGQGLEFLIYFQGNSAPDKSGLPSDRFSAERTGGSVSTLTIQRTQQEDSAVYLCASSFGGDRVRTYNSPLHFGNGTRLTVT.

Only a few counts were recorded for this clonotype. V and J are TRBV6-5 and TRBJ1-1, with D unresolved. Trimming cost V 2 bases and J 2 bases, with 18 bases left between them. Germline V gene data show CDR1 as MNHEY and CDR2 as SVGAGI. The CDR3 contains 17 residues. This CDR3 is CASSYNPRGGSNTEAFF. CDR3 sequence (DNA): TGTGCCAGCAGTTACAATCCCCGTGGAGGGAGTAACACTGAAGCTTTCTTT.

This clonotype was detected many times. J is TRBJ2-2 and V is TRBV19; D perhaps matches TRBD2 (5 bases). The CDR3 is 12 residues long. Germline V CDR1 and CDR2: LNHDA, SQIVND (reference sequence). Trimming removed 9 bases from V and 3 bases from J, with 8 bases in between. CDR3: CASPGDTGELFF. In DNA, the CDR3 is TGTGCCAGCCCCGGGGACACCGGGGAGCTGTTTTTT.

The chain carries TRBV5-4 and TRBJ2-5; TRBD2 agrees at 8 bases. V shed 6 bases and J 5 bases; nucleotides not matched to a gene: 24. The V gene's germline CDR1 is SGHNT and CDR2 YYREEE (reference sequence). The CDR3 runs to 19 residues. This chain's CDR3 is CASTLGGAGGIPAGETQYF. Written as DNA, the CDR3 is TGTGCCAGCACCCTGGGGGGGGCGGGGGGCATCCCTGCCGGCGAGACCCAGTACTTC.

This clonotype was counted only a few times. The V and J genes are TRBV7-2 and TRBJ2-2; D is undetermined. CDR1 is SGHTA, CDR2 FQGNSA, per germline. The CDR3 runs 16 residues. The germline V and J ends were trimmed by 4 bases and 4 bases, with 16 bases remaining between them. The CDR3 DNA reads TGTGCCAGCAGCTCCCAAGGCTTACTGGGCACCGGGGAGCTGTTTTTT. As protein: CASSSQGLLGTGELFF.

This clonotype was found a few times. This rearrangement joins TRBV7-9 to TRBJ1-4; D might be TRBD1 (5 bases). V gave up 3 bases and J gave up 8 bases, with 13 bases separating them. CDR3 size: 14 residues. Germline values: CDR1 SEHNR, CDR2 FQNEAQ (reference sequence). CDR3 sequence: CASSFRRGGEKLFF. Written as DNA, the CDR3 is TGTGCCAGCAGCTTTCGGAGGGGAGGAGAAAAACTGTTTTTT.

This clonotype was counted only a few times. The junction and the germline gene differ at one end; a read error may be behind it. CDR3: CASSLATSGAVTQYF. The CDR3 DNA sequence: TGTGCTAGCAGCTTAGCGACTAGCGGGGCGGTGACCCAGTACTTC. The rearrangement links TRBV7-7 to TRBJ2-5; the match to TRBD2 covers 11 bases. This CDR3 region has 15 residues. Germline V lookup: CDR1 SSHAT, CDR2 FNYEAQ (reference sequence). The complete variable domain, with remaining parts taken from reference TRBV7-7 and TRBJ2-5, reads GAGVSQSPRYKVTKRGQDVTLRCDPISSHATLYWYQQALGQGPEFLTYFNYEAQPDKSGLPSDRFSAERPEGSISTLTIQRTEQRDSAMYRCASSLATSGAVTQYFGPGTRLLVL.

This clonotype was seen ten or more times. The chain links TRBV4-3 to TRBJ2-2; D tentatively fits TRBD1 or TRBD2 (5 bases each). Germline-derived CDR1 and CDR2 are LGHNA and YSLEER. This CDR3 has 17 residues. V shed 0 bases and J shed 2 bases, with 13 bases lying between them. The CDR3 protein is CASSQEPGTANTGELFF. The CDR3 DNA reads TGCGCCAGCAGCCAAGAGCCTGGGACCGCAAACACCGGGGAGCTGTTTTTT.

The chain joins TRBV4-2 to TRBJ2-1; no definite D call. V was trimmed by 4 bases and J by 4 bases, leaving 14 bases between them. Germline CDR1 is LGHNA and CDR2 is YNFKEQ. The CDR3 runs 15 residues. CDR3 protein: CASSLNQSPYNEQFF. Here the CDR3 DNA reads TGTGCCAGCAGCCTGAACCAAAGCCCGTACAATGAGCAGTTCTTC.

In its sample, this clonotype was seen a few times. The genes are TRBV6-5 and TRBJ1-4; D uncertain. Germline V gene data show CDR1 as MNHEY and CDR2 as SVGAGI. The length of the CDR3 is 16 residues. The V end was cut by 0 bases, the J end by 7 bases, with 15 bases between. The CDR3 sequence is CASSYSTSGLGEKLFF. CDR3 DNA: TGTGCCAGCAGTTACTCGACGTCCGGTCTAGGTGAAAAACTGTTTTTT.

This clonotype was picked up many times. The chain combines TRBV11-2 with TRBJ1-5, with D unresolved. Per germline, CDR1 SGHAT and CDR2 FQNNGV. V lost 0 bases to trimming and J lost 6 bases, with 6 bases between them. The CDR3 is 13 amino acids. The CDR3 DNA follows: TGTGCCAGCAGCTTAGATCGGGTTCAGCCCCAGCATTTT. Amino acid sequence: CASSLDRVQPQHF.

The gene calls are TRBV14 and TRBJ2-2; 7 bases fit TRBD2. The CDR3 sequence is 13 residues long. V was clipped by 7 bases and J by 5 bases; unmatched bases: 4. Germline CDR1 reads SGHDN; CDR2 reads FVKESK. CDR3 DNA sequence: TGTGCCAGCAACAGCGGGGTTACCGGGGAGCTGTTTTTT. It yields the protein CASNSGVTGELFF.

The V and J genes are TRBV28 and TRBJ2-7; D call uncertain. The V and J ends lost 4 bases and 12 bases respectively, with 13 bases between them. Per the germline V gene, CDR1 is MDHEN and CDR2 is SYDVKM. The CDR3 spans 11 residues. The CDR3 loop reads CASSSWAGLYV. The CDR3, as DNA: TGTGCCAGCAGTTCATGGGCAGGATTGTACGTC.

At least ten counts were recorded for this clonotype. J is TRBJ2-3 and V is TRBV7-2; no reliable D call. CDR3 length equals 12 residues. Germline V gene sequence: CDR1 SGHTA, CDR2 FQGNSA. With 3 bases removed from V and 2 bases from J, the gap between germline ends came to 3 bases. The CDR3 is CASSFYTDTQYF. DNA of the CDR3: TGTGCCAGCAGCTTCTACACAGATACGCAGTATTTT.

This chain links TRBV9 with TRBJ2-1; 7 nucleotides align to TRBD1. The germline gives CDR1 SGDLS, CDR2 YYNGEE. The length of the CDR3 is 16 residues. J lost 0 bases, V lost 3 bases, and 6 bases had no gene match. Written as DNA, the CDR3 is TGTGCCAGCAGCGCCTGGTGGGACAGCTCCTACAATGAGCAGTTCTTC. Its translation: CASSAWWDSSYNEQFF.

CDR3 region: CSGTRGSAGEQYF. As DNA, the CDR3 is TGCAGCGGCACCCGGGGGTCCGCCGGCGAGCAGTACTTC. V usage is TRBV29-1 and J usage is TRBJ2-7, with D perhaps TRBD2 (6 bases). The CDR3 covers 13 residues. The V end was cut by 7 bases, the J end by 6 bases, with 19 bases between. The germline V gene has CDR1 SQVTM and CDR2 ANQGSEA.

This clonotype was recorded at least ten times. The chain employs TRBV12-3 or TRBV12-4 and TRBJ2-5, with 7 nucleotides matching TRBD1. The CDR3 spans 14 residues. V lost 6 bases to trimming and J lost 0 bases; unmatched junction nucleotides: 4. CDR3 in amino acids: CASRDRTYQETQYF. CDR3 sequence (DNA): TGTGCCAGCAGGGACAGGACGTACCAAGAGACCCAGTACTTC.

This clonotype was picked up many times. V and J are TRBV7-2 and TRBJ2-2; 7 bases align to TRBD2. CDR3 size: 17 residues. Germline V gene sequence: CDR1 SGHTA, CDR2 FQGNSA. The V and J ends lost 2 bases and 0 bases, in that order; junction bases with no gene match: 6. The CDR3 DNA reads TGTGCCAGCAGCTTATGGGCGGGGGTTCCGAACACCGGGGAGCTGTTTTTT. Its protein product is CASSLWAGVPNTGELFF.

This CDR3 is CASSLMDGATGELFF. In DNA form, the CDR3 reads TGCGCCAGCAGCTTAATGGACGGGGCCACCGGGGAGCTGTTTTTT. The chain has TRBV5-1 and TRBJ2-2; D is perhaps TRBD1 or TRBD2 (5 bases each). The V gene lost 2 bases and the J gene lost 4 bases, with 12 bases spanning the gap. Germline CDR1 and CDR2: SGHRS and YFSETQ. This CDR3 is built from 15 residues. Using reference TRBV5-1 and TRBJ2-2 for the parts outside the CDR3, the full variable domain is KAGVTQTPRYLIKTRGQQVTLSCSPISGHRSVSWYQQTPGQGLQFLFEYFSETQRNKGNFPGRFSGRQFSNSRSEMNVSTLELGDSALYLCASSLMDGATGELFFGEGSRLTVL.

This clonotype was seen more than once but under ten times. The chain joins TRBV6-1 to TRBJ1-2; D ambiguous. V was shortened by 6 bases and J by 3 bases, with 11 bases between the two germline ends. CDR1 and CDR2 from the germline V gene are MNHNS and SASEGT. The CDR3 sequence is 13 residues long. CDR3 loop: CASRAPVDYGYTF. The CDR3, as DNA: TGTGCCAGCAGAGCCCCGGTCGACTATGGCTACACCTTC.

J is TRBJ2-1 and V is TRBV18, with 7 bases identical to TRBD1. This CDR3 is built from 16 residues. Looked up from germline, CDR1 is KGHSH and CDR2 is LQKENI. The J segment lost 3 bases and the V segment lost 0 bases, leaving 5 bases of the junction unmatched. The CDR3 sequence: CASSPPGGSYYNEQFF. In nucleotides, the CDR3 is TGTGCCAGCTCACCACCAGGGGGCAGTTACTACAATGAGCAGTTCTTC.

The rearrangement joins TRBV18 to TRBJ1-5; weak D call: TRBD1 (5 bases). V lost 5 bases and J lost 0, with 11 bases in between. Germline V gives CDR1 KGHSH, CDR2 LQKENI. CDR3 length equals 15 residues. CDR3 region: CASSRSGTSNQPQHF. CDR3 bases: TGTGCCAGCTCAAGGTCCGGGACTAGCAATCAGCCCCAGCATTTT.

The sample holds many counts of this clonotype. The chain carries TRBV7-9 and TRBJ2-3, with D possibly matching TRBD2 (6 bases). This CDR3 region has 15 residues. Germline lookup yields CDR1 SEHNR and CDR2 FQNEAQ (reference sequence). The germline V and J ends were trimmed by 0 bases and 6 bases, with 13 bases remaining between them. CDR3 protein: CASSLAGRNRDTQYF. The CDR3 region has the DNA TGTGCCAGCAGCTTAGCGGGGAGGAATAGGGATACGCAGTATTTT.

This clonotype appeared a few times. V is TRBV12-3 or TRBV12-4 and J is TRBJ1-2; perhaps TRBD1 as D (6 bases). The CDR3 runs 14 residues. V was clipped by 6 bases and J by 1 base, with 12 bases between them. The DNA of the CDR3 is TGTGCCAGCAGCGGGCAGGGGTATAACTATGGCTACACCTTC. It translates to CASSGQGYNYGYTF.

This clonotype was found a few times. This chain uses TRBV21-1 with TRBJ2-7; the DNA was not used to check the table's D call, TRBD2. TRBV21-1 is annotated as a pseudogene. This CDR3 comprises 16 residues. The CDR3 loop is CASSPRRPGPLYEQYV. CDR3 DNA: TGTGCCAGCAGCCCGAGGAGGCCGGGGCCCCTCTACGAGCAGTACGTC.

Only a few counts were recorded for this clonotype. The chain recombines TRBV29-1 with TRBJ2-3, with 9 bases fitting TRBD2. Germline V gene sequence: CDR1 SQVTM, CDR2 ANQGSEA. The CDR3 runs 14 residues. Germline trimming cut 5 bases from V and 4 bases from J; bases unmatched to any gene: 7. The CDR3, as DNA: TGCAGCGTTCAGCGGGGGGTTGGACCAGATACGCAGTATTTT. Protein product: CSVQRGVGPDTQYF.